Below are 5 T cell receptor beta chains sequenced from a single sample in a study of cytomegalovirus exposure and HLA in healthy donors. The PCR was carried out with 60 Vbeta primers and 13 Jbeta primers. Repertoires were generated with immunoSEQ multiplex PCR, while TCRdb's copy carries only in-frame clones and drops some. The sample lists approximately 170,000 clones; around 77% were seen once. Material: PBMCs. These receptors came from a woman between 18 and 30 years old in good health and CMV-seronegative.

This chain links TRBV28 with TRBJ1-1; TRBD1 matches at 10 bases. J was trimmed by 2 bases and V by 5 bases; bases with no gene match: 5. The CDR3 covers 15 residues. Germline CDR1 and CDR2: MDHEN and SYDVKM. The CDR3 sequence: CASSPGTGVNTEAFF. CDR3 nucleotides: TGTGCCAGCAGTCCAGGGACAGGGGTAAACACTGAAGCTTTCTTT.

CDR3 sequence: CSVGESNQPQHF. The CDR3 bases are TGCAGCGTTGGGGAGAGCAATCAGCCCCAGCATTTT. The chain has TRBV29-1 and TRBJ1-5; D is ambiguous. The CDR3 runs to 12 residues. CDR1 SQVTM and CDR2 ANQGSEA come from the germline V gene. V shed 4 bases and J shed 1 base, with 5 bases lying between them.

This clone was picked up a small number of times. The rearrangement links TRBV7-4 to TRBJ2-7, with D possibly TRBD2 on 5 matching bases. Trimming left V 5 bases short and J 0 bases short, with 14 bases between. The CDR3 loop spans 15 amino acids. Germline V gene sequence: CDR1 SGHVT, CDR2 SQSDAQ. This CDR3 reads CASSLRTESSYEQYF. Here the CDR3 DNA reads TGTGCCAGCAGCCTTAGGACTGAAAGCTCCTACGAGCAGTACTTC.

The chain has TRBV28 and TRBJ2-7; D may be TRBD2 (5 bases). The germline CDR1 and CDR2 sequences are MDHEN and SYDVKM. The V gene lost 6 bases and the J gene lost 3 bases, with 15 bases spanning the gap. This CDR3 has 14 amino acids. The DNA for the CDR3 is TGTGCCAGCAGCTCTCCCGGGGATTTCTACGAGCAGTACTTC. Translating gives CASSSPGDFYEQYF.

This clone was recorded a few times. This chain joins TRBV6-5 and TRBJ2-1; D is perhaps TRBD2 (7 bases). In germline, CDR1 is MNHEY, CDR2 SVGAGI. V shed 1 base and J shed 0 bases, with 10 bases lying between them. The CDR3 consists of 16 residues. The CDR3 reads CASSYFAGASYNEQFF. The CDR3 DNA is TGTGCCAGCAGTTACTTTGCGGGGGCCTCCTACAATGAGCAGTTCTTC.